What follows describes a single TCR beta chain. As yet, its antigen is unknown. The germline V gene encodes CDR1 SGHVS and CDR2 FNYEAQ. The CDR3 consists of 17 residues. Trimming left V 8 bases short and J 5 bases short, with 22 bases between. The data belong to a study of shared clonotypes between healthy human individuals. Study-wide results and limits: Researchers sampled blood only, noting tissue repertoires likely differ.

Naive CD8 populations comprised CD45RO-negative cells positively selected for CCR7, excluding terminally differentiated effector memory CD45RA+ cells. The table came from immunoSEQ multiplex PCR; TCRdb's copy has only in-frame clones and leaves some out. The sample shows some 2.1 million clones, about 95% of them seen only once. V usage is TRBV7-6 and J usage is TRBJ1-6; a weak D match, TRBD1 (5 bases). Material for sequencing was naive CD8+ T cells sorted from blood. This sequence was found in a man younger than 35 in good health. CDR3: CASGRWSPGVDNSPLHF. The CDR3 DNA is TGTGCCAGCGGCCGCTGGTCCCCGGGGGTGGATAATTCACCCCTCCACTTT.